The rows below give T cell receptor beta chains drawn from one sample of a study of Graves' ophthalmopathy and Graves' hyperthyroidism. TCRdb fed the multiplex PCR reads into MiXCR, producing one record per CDR3 protein. The table records 340,000 or so distinct CDR3 sequences, roughly a sixth of them present only once. The sample comprised peripheral blood. These receptors all stem from an adult man with Graves' ophthalmopathy. CDR3s include the opening cysteine and the closing phenylalanine or tryptophan. The D gene is left open where the match is weak. The listing skips clone size in some rows; elsewhere it reads once, few, many or a size class.

V gene	D gene	J gene	clone size	CDR3 DNA	CDR3 protein
TRBV4-3	TRBD1	TRBJ1-1	many	TGCGCCAGCAGCCAAGACAAAGGGGGCCGGACTTTCTTT	CASSQDKGGRTFF
TRBV7-9	NA	TRBJ1-2	many	TGTGCCAGCAGCTTAGGTGGCCCCTATGGCTACACCTTC	CASSLGGPYGYTF
TRBV7-2	TRBD1	TRBJ1-1	many	TGTGCCAGCAGCAAAACAGGGGGCTATAGCACTGAAGCTTTCTTT	CASSKTGGYSTEAFF
TRBV20-1	TRBD1	TRBJ2-7	many	TGCAGTGCTAACCCGGGACAGGGGATCGGGGACGAGCAGTACTTC	CSANPGQGIGDEQYF
TRBV6-5	TRBD1	TRBJ1-3	many	TGTGCCAGCAGCCCCGACAGGGTTTACAACACCATATATTTT	CASSPDRVYNTIYF
TRBV28	TRBD2	TRBJ2-7	many	TGTGCCAGCAGCCCTTTTATTGGGGAGGGAAACGAGCAGTACTTC	CASSPFIGEGNEQYF
TRBV18	NA	TRBJ2-5	many	TGTGCCAGCTCACCCGACAGATCCCAAGAGACCCAGTACTTC	CASSPDRSQETQYF
TRBV3-1	NA	TRBJ1-5	many	TGTGCCAGCAGCCAAGGACGGGATCAGCCCCAGCATTTT	CASSQGRDQPQHF
TRBV5-6	NA	TRBJ1-1	many	TGTGCCAGCAGTGACATGTACACTGAAGCTTTCTTT	CASSDMYTEAFF
TRBV2	NA	TRBJ1-5	many	TGTGCCAGCAGTGCCGAGGCAGGCGGAATGCCCCAGCATTTT	CASSAEAGGMPQHF
TRBV6-1	NA	TRBJ2-5	many	TGTGCCAGCAGTGAAACGCCCTTAGAGACCCAGTACTTC	CASSETPLETQYF
TRBV15	NA	TRBJ1-1	many	TGTGCCACCAGCAGAGATCAGCCGGTTAACACTGAAGCTTTCTTT	CATSRDQPVNTEAFF
TRBV6-5	NA	TRBJ1-1	many	TGTGCCAGCAGTAACGGGAGGGACTGGACTGAAGCTTTCTTT	CASSNGRDWTEAFF
TRBV5-1	NA	TRBJ1-2	many	TGCGCCAGCAGCCCCTATGGGCTCTCGATTGGCTACACCTTC	CASSPYGLSIGYTF
TRBV6-2/TRBV6-3	NA	TRBJ1-1	few	TGTGCCAGCAGTTTAAGACTTGCACCAAGTGCTTTCTTT	CASSLRLAPSAFF
TRBV28	NA	TRBJ2-2	many	TGTGCCAGCAGTCCTTCTGACATCTCCGGGGAGCTGTTTTTT	CASSPSDISGELFF
TRBV6-5	TRBD1	TRBJ2-7	many	TGTGCCAGCAGCTTAAGACGGACAGGGTACCACGAGCAGTACTTC	CASSLRRTGYHEQYF
TRBV27	NA	TRBJ1-5	many	TGTGCCAGCAGTTTAATGGGCCTTGGCAATCAGCCCCAGCATTTT	CASSLMGLGNQPQHF
TRBV3-1	NA	TRBJ1-5	many	TGTGCCAGCAGCCAAGAAGGGCAGCCCCAGCATTTT	CASSQEGQPQHF
TRBV20-1	NA	TRBJ2-5	many	TGCAGTGCTACCCCTCCGCTAGCCTTGTACCAAGAGACCCAGTACTTC	CSATPPLALYQETQYF
TRBV10-3	NA	TRBJ2-2	many	TGTGCCATCAGTGAAGTAAGGACCCGAGTAACCACCGGGGAGCTGTTTTTT	CAISEVRTRVTTGELFF
TRBV3-1	TRBD1	TRBJ1-1	many	TGTGCCAGCAGCCCCACGGGACAGGCGAACACTGAAGCTTTCTTT	CASSPTGQANTEAFF
TRBV19	TRBD1	TRBJ2-2	many	TGTGCCAGTAGCCGCGGACAGGGGGACACCGGGGAGCTGTTTTTT	CASSRGQGDTGELFF
TRBV4-3	NA	TRBJ2-7	many	TGCGCCAGCAGCCAAGTTGATGGTTACTACGAGCAGTACTTC	CASSQVDGYYEQYF
TRBV7-3	NA	TRBJ1-1	many	TGTGCCAGCAGCTCTAACCCCAAAAATGAAGCTTTCTTT	CASSSNPKNEAFF
TRBV6-6	NA	TRBJ1-3	many	TGTGCCAGCACCCTACTAGAGGGGACCTCTGGAAACACCATATATTTT	CASTLLEGTSGNTIYF
TRBV11-3	TRBD1	TRBJ1-1	NA	TGTGCCAGCAGCCCCATCAAGGGGGCAGGCGAAGCTTTCTTT	CASSPIKGAGEAFF